This T cell receptor (beta chain) is from a study of CD8 T cells in Susac syndrome. Negative isolation was used for CD8+ and CD4+ T cells and FACS enrichment for TEMRA cells. The authors reverse transcribed roughly 0.5 to 1 ug RNA with random hexamers. The authors amplified TCR beta CDR3 across 54 Vbeta and 13 Jbeta using immunoSEQ multiplex PCR. TCRdb re-called the immunoSEQ multiplex PCR reads with MiXCR, one entry per CDR3 protein. The sample yields about 150,000 distinct CDR3 sequences, roughly 94% seen once. Sequenced input: CD4+ T cells from PBMCs. The receptor was isolated from a human donor in good health.

CDR3 sequence: CASSLMGTSGNTIYF. CDR3 coding DNA: TGTGCCAGCAGCTTAATGGGGACCTCTGGAAACACCATATATTTT. The chain carries TRBV7-2 and TRBJ1-3; D possibly corresponds to TRBD1 (5 bases). V dropped 2 bases and J dropped 0 bases, with 8 bases sitting between them. Germline CDR1 and CDR2: SGHTA and FQGNSA. The CDR3 is 15 amino acids.